One and the same sample provided the 13 T cell receptor beta chains below, sequenced in a study of shared clonotypes between healthy human individuals. Produced via immunoSEQ multiplex PCR; TCRdb's table is partial and in-frame only. The sample includes some 480,000 clones, approximately 79% of them seen just once. Input material: PBMCs. The receptor set was obtained from a woman aged 40 to 49 in good health. Some clones in this sample may be carry-over from other donors' samples.

V usage is TRBV2 and J usage is TRBJ1-3; D unclear. CDR1 is SNHLY and CDR2 is FYNNEI in the germline V gene. V dropped 2 bases and J dropped 0 bases, with 11 bases sitting between them. This CDR3 spans 16 amino acids. The CDR3 nucleotides are TGTGCCAGCAGTGAAAGGGTCGGGTACTCTGGAAACACCATATATTTT. Protein product: CASSERVGYSGNTIYF.

The chain uses TRBV7-2 and TRBJ2-7; a weak D match, TRBD1 (6 bases). CDR3 size: 14 residues. V dropped 3 bases and J dropped 3 bases, with 12 bases sitting between them. Germline CDR1 SGHTA, CDR2 FQGNSA. The CDR3 loop reads CASSFMTGYYEQYF. The CDR3 nucleotides read TGTGCCAGCAGCTTCATGACAGGCTACTACGAGCAGTACTTC.

The chain combines TRBV28 with TRBJ2-7; possibly TRBD1 for D (5 bases). Trimming removed 6 bases from V and 2 bases from J, with 11 bases in between. CDR1 and CDR2 from the germline V gene are MDHEN and SYDVKM. The CDR3 contains 13 residues. CDR3 amino acids: CASRTADTYEQYF. CDR3 coding DNA: TGTGCCAGCAGAACGGCGGACACCTACGAGCAGTACTTC. Combining the CDR3 with reference TRBV28 and TRBJ2-7 gives the whole variable domain DVKVTQSSRYLVKRTGEKVFLECVQDMDHENMFWYRQDPGLGLRLIYFSYDVKMKEKGDIPEGYSVSREKKERFSLILESASTNQTSMYLCASRTADTYEQYFGPGTRLTVT.

This chain uses TRBV5-4 with TRBJ1-1, with D unclear. In germline, CDR1 is SGHNT, CDR2 YYREEE (reference sequence). The CDR3 is 12 amino acids. Trimming stripped 0 bases from V and 5 bases from J, with 5 bases between. The CDR3 spells CASSLDQTEAFF. The CDR3 nucleotides read TGTGCCAGCAGCTTGGACCAGACTGAAGCTTTCTTT.

The chain links TRBV7-2 to TRBJ2-3, with 9 positions matching TRBD2. The length of the CDR3 is 16 residues. With 3 bases clipped from V and 1 base from J, the junction kept 5 bases outside the gene matches. Germline V gene sequence: CDR1 SGHTA, CDR2 FQGNSA. The CDR3 loop is CASSFRSGSGTDTQYF. CDR3 DNA: TGTGCCAGCAGCTTTCGTAGCGGGAGTGGCACAGATACGCAGTATTTT.

This chain links TRBV28 with TRBJ1-2; 11 bases are shared with TRBD1. V gave up 5 bases and J gave up 2 bases; unmatched junction bases: 10. This CDR3 has 17 amino acids. The germline CDR1 and CDR2 sequences are MDHEN and SYDVKM. DNA for the CDR3: TGTGCCAGCAGTCTACCGGGACAGGGGGTGAAGAACTATGGCTACACCTTC. The encoded protein is CASSLPGQGVKNYGYTF.

This rearrangement joins TRBV5-4 to TRBJ2-7; D perhaps matches TRBD2 (5 bases). V lost 4 bases, J lost 5 bases, and 16 bases lay in between. Germline values: CDR1 SGHNT, CDR2 YYREEE (reference sequence). The CDR3 spans 14 residues. DNA for the CDR3: TGTGCCAGCAGCCCTAGGACTGGCGGTGACGAGCAGTACTTC. It codes for CASSPRTGGDEQYF.

V usage is TRBV7-9 and J usage is TRBJ2-4; a weak D match, TRBD2 (6 bases). This CDR3 is 15 amino acids long. V shed 5 bases and J shed 6 bases, with 17 bases lying between them. Per the germline V gene, CDR1 is SEHNR and CDR2 is FQNEAQ (reference sequence). The CDR3 DNA is TGTGCCAGCAGCCCAGAGGGGAGGCGGGGAAACATTCAGTACTTC. Translated, it gives CASSPEGRRGNIQYF.

V is TRBV7-2 and J is TRBJ2-7, with D perhaps TRBD2 (5 bases). The V gene lost 4 bases and the J gene lost 7 bases, with 14 bases spanning the gap. The CDR3 has 13 residues. Germline CDR1 is SGHTA and CDR2 is FQGNSA. CDR3 sequence reads: CASSSLWTWEQYF. The CDR3, as DNA: TGTGCCAGCAGCTCCCTATGGACTTGGGAGCAGTACTTC.

As to this clone: An end of the junction differs from the germline gene, which may be a read error. This rearrangement joins TRBV5-4 to TRBJ2-5; 8 bases align to TRBD1. The CDR3 contains 16 residues. Per the germline V gene, CDR1 is SGHNT and CDR2 is YYREEE (reference sequence). CDR3 sequence reads: CASSLTGQGLQETLYF. DNA for the CDR3: TGTGCCAGCAGCTTAACCGGACAGGGACTCCAAGAGACCCTGTACTTC.

This chain uses TRBV6-5 with TRBJ2-5; the match to TRBD2 covers 12 bases. This CDR3 region has 15 residues. Germline loops: CDR1 MNHEY, CDR2 SVGAGI. Trimming at V came to 6 bases and at J to 5 bases, leaving 7 bases not matched to a gene. The CDR3: CASRSTSGGPETQYF. As DNA, the CDR3 is TGTGCCAGCAGGTCCACTAGCGGGGGGCCTGAGACCCAGTACTTC.

The V and J genes are TRBV28 and TRBJ1-2, with TRBD1 identical over 10 bases. J lost 1 base, V lost 6 bases, and 2 bases had no gene match. The CDR3 totals 14 residues. The V gene's germline CDR1 is MDHEN and CDR2 SYDVKM. CDR3 nucleotides: TGTGCCAGCAGCGACAGGGGGCATAACTATGGCTACACCTTC. As protein: CASSDRGHNYGYTF.

The rearrangement uses TRBV7-8 and TRBJ1-5; 8 bases are a match to TRBD1. There are 17 residues in the CDR3. V dropped 2 bases and J dropped 4; count of bases not matched to a gene: 10. Germline values: CDR1 SGHVS, CDR2 FQNEAQ. This CDR3 is CASSLFVAQGANQPQHF. CDR3 DNA: TGTGCCAGCAGCTTATTCGTCGCGCAGGGGGCGAATCAGCCCCAGCATTTT.